These 10 T cell receptor beta chains were all obtained from the same sample, sequenced in a study of identifying expanded T cells in peripheral blood. Libraries were prepared by immunoSEQ multiplex PCR; TCRdb keeps only in-frame clonotypes and omits some of them. The sample includes 75,000 to 95,000 clones, around nine tenths of them seen just once. Sequences were obtained from blood. These receptors were taken from a person between 18 and 75 years old in good health.

The V and J genes are TRBV2 and TRBJ2-5; D uncertain. The CDR3 covers 12 residues. Trimming stripped 7 bases from V and 5 bases from J, with 11 bases between. Germline lookup yields CDR1 SNHLY and CDR2 FYNNEI. The DNA of the CDR3 is TGTGCCAGCAATCCAGGCTTTGAGACCCAGTACTTC. Encoded protein: CASNPGFETQYF.

The genes are TRBV28 and TRBJ1-1, with D perhaps TRBD1 (5 bases). This CDR3 is 12 amino acids long. CDR1 MDHEN and CDR2 SYDVKM come from the germline V gene. Trimming left V 4 bases short and J 7 bases short, with 10 bases between. The CDR3 sequence is CASSSTGDEAFF. DNA for the CDR3: TGTGCCAGCAGTTCTACAGGTGATGAAGCTTTCTTT.

CDR3: CASFGRVIYGYTF. The CDR3 region has the DNA TGTGCCAGTTTCGGCAGAGTTATCTATGGCTACACCTTC. This chain links TRBV5-3 with TRBJ1-2, with D uncertain. TRBV5-3 is an open reading frame whose function is uncertain. V lost 8 bases and J lost 4, with 15 bases in between. This CDR3 is built from 13 residues.

This chain connects TRBV7-2 to TRBJ1-2; TRBD1 matches 7 bases. V was clipped by 7 bases and J by 4 bases; unmatched bases: 15. Germline V gene data show CDR1 as SGHTA and CDR2 as FQGNSA. CDR3 length equals 16 residues. The CDR3 loop reads CASTIPQPGTVYGYTF. Written as DNA, the CDR3 is TGTGCCAGCACCATCCCCCAACCCGGGACAGTCTATGGCTACACCTTC.

The chain uses TRBV19 and TRBJ2-7; 8 nucleotides align to TRBD2. Trimming cost V 5 bases and J 2 bases; bases outside gene matches: 5. CDR1 LNHDA and CDR2 SQIVND come from the germline V gene (reference sequence). CDR3 length: 14 residues. This chain's CDR3 is CASSLGLGPYEQYF. The CDR3 DNA reads as TGTGCCAGTAGTTTGGGACTAGGACCCTACGAGCAGTACTTC.

The chain employs TRBV11-2 and TRBJ2-7; 9 bases map to TRBD1. CDR3 size: 14 residues. The J segment lost 6 bases and the V segment lost 3 bases, leaving 6 bases of the junction unmatched. Germline V gives CDR1 SGHAT, CDR2 FQNNGV. The CDR3 loop reads CASSLGQGGREQYF. CDR3 in DNA: TGTGCCAGCAGCTTGGGACAGGGTGGACGCGAGCAGTACTTC.

Here the CDR3 DNA reads TGTGCCATCAGTGAAAGAGTCCAAGAGACCCAGTACTTC. Residues: CAISERVQETQYF. This rearrangement joins TRBV10-3 to TRBJ2-5; D is ambiguous. V dropped 3 bases and J dropped 1 base, with 6 bases sitting between them. The germline V gene encodes CDR1 ENHRY and CDR2 SYGVKD. The CDR3 extends over 13 amino acids.

The chain links TRBV30 to TRBJ2-5, with D possibly matching TRBD1 (6 bases). From germline, CDR1 is GTSNPN and CDR2 SVGIG (reference sequence). Trimming shortened V by 0 bases and J by 5 bases, and 13 bases separated the two germline ends. This CDR3 spans 14 amino acids. The CDR3 here is CAWSVQGTAETQYF. The CDR3 DNA sequence: TGTGCCTGGAGTGTACAGGGTACGGCCGAGACCCAGTACTTC.

The chain joins TRBV6-1 to TRBJ1-5; D gene ambiguous. Looked up from germline, CDR1 is MNHNS and CDR2 is SASEGT. Trimming left V 7 bases short and J 2 bases short, with 9 bases between. The CDR3 runs 13 residues. The CDR3 reads CASTFGGNQPQHF. DNA of the CDR3: TGTGCCAGCACCTTCGGGGGCAATCAGCCCCAGCATTTT.

The chain is built from TRBV5-5 and TRBJ2-1; D is uncertain. The CDR3 spans 15 residues. CDR1 SGHKS and CDR2 YYEKEE come from the germline V gene (reference sequence). Trimming removed 2 bases from V and 7 bases from J, with 16 bases in between. DNA for the CDR3: TGTGCCAGCAGCTTAGAGCCCCATCAACGGAATGAGCAGTTCTTC. This sequence encodes CASSLEPHQRNEQFF.